Listed below are T cell receptor beta chains from one sample, sequenced in a study of cytomegalovirus exposure and HLA in healthy donors. Clones were read by immunoSEQ multiplex PCR, and TCRdb kept only the in-frame ones, dropping some. The sample shows about 150,000 clones, 85% to 90% of them seen only once. The sequencing input was PBMCs. Receptor source: a human donor in good health. CDR3s include the opening cysteine and the closing phenylalanine or tryptophan. D genes are given only for firm matches. For some rows the clone size is stated as once, few or many, or as a class when expanded; others skip it.

TRBV7-6	TRBJ2-2	-	-	CASSGFGGKGTGELFF	TGTGCCAGCAGCGGCTTTGGCGGGAAAGGAACCGGGGAGCTGTTTTTT
TRBV25-1	TRBJ2-7	-	-	CASSDLSGRYEQYF	TGTGCCAGCAGTGATCTAAGCGGTCGCTACGAGCAGTACTTC
TRBV2	TRBJ1-2	few	-	CASTRTGSNYGYTF	TGTGCCAGCACCCGGACTGGGTCTAACTATGGCTACACCTTC
TRBV28	TRBJ1-5	-	-	CASNRANQPQHF	TGTGCCAGCAACAGGGCCAATCAGCCCCAGCATTTT
TRBV5-4	TRBJ2-1	-	TRBD2	CASSPKLAGDRHEQFF	TGTGCCAGCAGCCCCAAATTAGCGGGAGATCGCCATGAGCAGTTCTTC
TRBV19	TRBJ1-5	few	TRBD1	CASSIGDRDNQPQHF	TGTGCCAGTAGTATAGGAGACAGGGACAATCAGCCCCAGCATTTT
TRBV6-5	TRBJ2-5	-	-	CASSYSSVYQETQYF	TGTGCCAGCAGTTACAGTTCGGTCTACCAAGAGACCCAGTACTTC
TRBV14	TRBJ2-7	-	-	CASSQLLAGLSYEQYF	TGTGCCAGCAGCCAATTGCTCGCGGGACTCTCCTACGAGCAGTACTTC
TRBV5-6	TRBJ1-2	-	TRBD1	CASSLGQGAYGYTF	TGTGCCAGCAGCCTGGGACAGGGGGCCTATGGCTACACCTTC
TRBV19	TRBJ2-7	-	TRBD1	CAATRDSFNEQYF	TGTGCCGCCACCCGGGACAGTTTCAACGAGCAGTACTTC
TRBV27	TRBJ1-4	-	TRBD1	CASKEDRGLTNEKLFF	TGTGCCAGCAAAGAGGACAGGGGGCTGACTAATGAAAAACTGTTTTTT
TRBV15	TRBJ1-2	-	-	CATSRTANYGYTF	TGTGCCACCAGCAGGACAGCTAACTATGGCTACACCTTC
TRBV7-2	TRBJ2-7	-	TRBD1	CASSSLRTGVEQYF	TGTGCCAGCAGCTCACTCCGGACAGGGGTTGAGCAGTACTTC
TRBV7-9	TRBJ2-1	-	TRBD1	CASSYRGSEQFF	TGTGCCAGCAGCTACAGGGGGAGTGAGCAGTTCTTC
TRBV5-6	TRBJ1-2	-	-	CASSSGGIGNYGYTF	TGTGCCAGCAGCTCCGGGGGGATTGGCAACTATGGCTACACCTTC
TRBV19	TRBJ1-2	-	-	CASSMVTDGYTF	TGTGCCAGTAGTATGGTCACAGATGGCTACACCTTC
TRBV18	TRBJ2-7	-	-	CASSSTPTATSGEQYF	TGTGCCAGCTCATCCACTCCGACGGCGACTTCGGGCGAGCAGTACTTC
TRBV5-1	TRBJ1-1	-	TRBD1	CASSLGGQGGGTEAFF	TGCGCCAGCAGCTTAGGTGGACAGGGAGGAGGGACTGAAGCTTTCTTT
TRBV29-1	TRBJ2-1	-	-	CSAGLLTGKPYEQFF	TGCAGCGCGGGCCTCCTCACCGGGAAACCCTATGAGCAGTTCTTC
TRBV7-3	TRBJ2-1	-	-	CASSPSGTQGNEQFF	TGTGCCAGCAGCCCATCCGGGACACAGGGAAATGAGCAGTTCTTC
TRBV7-2	TRBJ1-5	few	-	CASSPQGIVNQPQHF	TGTGCCAGCAGCCCGCAGGGGATTGTTAATCAGCCCCAGCATTTT
TRBV28	TRBJ1-1	-	-	CAIALDRREAFF	TGTGCCATCGCCCTCGACAGGAGAGAAGCTTTCTTT